This TCR beta chain was documented in a study of siplizumab effects on memory and regulatory T cells. Assay: immunoSEQ multiplex PCR; the TCRdb copy retains only in-frame clones and omits some. In the table there are some 52,000 clones, under 98% of which are singletons. Germline V lookup: CDR1 SGHTA, CDR2 FQGNSA. Trimming removed 3 bases at V and 8 bases at J, with 14 bases between. This CDR3 is 14 amino acids long. The clonotype originates from a human donor in good health. The sequencing input was naive CD4+ T cells sorted from blood. The V and J genes are TRBV7-2 and TRBJ2-1; D unclear. The CDR3 DNA follows: TGTGCCAGCAGCTTGCCCGGAAAGTGGTATGAGCAGTTCTTC. Residues: CASSLPGKWYEQFF.